The clone carrying this TCR beta chain occurred a few times. Its antigen is still unknown. This specimen belongs to a study of T cells after yellow fever vaccination. Study-wide points: At about 97% for CD4 and 70% to 90% for CD8, most primary-vaccination clones showed up again after the booster.

Generation of TCR cDNA used 5'RACE template switching (which added a universal primer site and UMIs). TCRdb called the 5' RACE reads again in MiXCR, with one record for every CDR3 protein. The table has a few hundred thousand distinct CDR3 sequences, about 4% seen once. Germline V lookup: CDR1 SGDLS, CDR2 YYNGEE. Trimming cost V 4 bases and J 4 bases, with 17 bases left between them. The CDR3 has 15 residues. The source was PBMCs, collected 5 days after the yellow fever booster vaccination. This TCR came from a man between 18 and 29 years old who received the YFV17D yellow fever vaccine. V and J are TRBV9 and TRBJ1-1; D call uncertain. DNA for the CDR3: TGTGCCAGCAGCACCGCCTCGGGAGGGCGCACTGAAGCTTTCTTT. This sequence encodes CASSTASGGRTEAFF.